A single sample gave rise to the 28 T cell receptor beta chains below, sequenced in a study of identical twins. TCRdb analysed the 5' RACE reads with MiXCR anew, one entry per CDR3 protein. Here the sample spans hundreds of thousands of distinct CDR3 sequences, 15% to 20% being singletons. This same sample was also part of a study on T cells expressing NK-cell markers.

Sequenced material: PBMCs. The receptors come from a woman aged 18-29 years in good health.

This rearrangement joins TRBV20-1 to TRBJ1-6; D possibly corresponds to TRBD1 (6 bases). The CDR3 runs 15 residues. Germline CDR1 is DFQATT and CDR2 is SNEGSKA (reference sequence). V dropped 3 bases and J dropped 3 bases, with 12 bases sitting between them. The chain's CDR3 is CSARGQGNYNSPLHF. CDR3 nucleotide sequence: TGCAGTGCTAGGGGTCAGGGGAACTATAATTCACCCCTCCACTTT.

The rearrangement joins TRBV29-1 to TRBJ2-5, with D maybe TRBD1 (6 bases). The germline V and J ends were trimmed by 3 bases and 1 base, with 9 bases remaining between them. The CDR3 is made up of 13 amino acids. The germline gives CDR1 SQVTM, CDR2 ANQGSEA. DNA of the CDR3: TGCAGCGTTGAGGGGACAACCCAAGAGACCCAGTACTTC. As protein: CSVEGTTQETQYF. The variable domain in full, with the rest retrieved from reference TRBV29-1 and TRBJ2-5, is SAVISQKPSRDICQRGTSLTIQCQVDSQVTMMFWYRQQPGQSLTLIATANQGSEATYESGFVIDKFPISRPNLTFSTLTVSNMSPEDSSIYLCSVEGTTQETQYFGPGTRLLVL.

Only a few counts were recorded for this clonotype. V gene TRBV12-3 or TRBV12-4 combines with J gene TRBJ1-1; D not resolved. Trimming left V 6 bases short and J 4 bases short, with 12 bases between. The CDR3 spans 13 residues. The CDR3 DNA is TGTGCCAGCAGACGAACGGACGGCACTGAAGCTTTCTTT. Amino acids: CASRRTDGTEAFF.

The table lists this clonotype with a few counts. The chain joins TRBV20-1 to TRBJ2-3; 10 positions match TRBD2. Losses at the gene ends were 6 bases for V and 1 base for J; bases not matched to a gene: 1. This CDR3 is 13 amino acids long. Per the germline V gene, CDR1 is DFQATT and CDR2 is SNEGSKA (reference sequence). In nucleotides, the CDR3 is TGCAGTGCCGGACTAGCGGGCACAGATACGCAGTATTTT. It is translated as CSAGLAGTDTQYF.

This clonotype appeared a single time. Written as DNA, the CDR3 is TGTGCCAGCAGGGCCCGGGACAGGGCGGATACGCAGTATTTT. Translated: CASRARDRADTQYF. The gene calls are TRBV11-3 and TRBJ2-3; 9 bases agree with TRBD1. V trimming: 6 bases; J trimming: 6 bases; junction bases outside the gene matches: 7. The CDR3 spans 14 residues. The germline V gene encodes CDR1 SGHNT and CDR2 YENEEA.

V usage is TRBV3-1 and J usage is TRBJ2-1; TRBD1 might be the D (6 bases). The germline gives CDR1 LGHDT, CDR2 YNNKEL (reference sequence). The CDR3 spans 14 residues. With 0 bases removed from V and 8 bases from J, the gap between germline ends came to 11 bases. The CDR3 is CASSQEGTLHEQFF. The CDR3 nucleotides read TGTGCCAGCAGCCAAGAAGGGACACTCCATGAGCAGTTCTTC.

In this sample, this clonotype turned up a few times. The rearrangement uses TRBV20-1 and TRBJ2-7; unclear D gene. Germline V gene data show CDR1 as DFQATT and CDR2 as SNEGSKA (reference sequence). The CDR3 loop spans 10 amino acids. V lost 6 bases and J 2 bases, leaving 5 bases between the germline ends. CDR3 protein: CSAAPYEQYF. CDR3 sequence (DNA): TGCAGTGCCGCCCCCTACGAGCAGTACTTC.

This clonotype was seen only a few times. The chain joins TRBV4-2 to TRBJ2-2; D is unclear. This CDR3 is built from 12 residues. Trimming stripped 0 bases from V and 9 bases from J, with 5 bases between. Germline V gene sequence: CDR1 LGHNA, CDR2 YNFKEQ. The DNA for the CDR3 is TGTGCCAGCAGCCAAGAGGGGAGGGAGCTGTTTTTT. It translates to CASSQEGRELFF.

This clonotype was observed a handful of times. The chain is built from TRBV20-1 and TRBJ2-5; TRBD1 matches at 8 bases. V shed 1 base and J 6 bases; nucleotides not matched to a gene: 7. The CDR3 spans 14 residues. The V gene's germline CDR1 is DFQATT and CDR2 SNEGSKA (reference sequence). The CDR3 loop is CSARVWTGFQTQYF. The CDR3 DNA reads TGCAGTGCTAGAGTTTGGACAGGGTTCCAGACCCAGTACTTC.

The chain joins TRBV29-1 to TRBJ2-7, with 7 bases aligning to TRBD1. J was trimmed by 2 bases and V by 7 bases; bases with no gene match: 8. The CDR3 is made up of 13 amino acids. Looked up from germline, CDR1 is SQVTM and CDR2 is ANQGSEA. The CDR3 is CSARTGSTYEQYF. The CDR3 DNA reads TGCAGCGCTAGGACAGGAAGCACCTACGAGCAGTACTTC.

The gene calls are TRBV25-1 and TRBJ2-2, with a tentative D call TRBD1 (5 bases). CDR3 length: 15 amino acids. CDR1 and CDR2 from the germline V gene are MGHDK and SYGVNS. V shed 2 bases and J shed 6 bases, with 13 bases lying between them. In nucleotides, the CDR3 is TGTGCCAGCAGTGAACACTCAGGGATGTCCGGGGAGCTGTTTTTT. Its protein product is CASSEHSGMSGELFF.

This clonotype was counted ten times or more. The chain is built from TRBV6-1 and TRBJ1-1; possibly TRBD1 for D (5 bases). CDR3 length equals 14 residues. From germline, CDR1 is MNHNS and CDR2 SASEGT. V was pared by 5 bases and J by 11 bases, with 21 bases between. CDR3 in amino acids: CASSPRVGTFLAFF. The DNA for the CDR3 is TGTGCCAGCAGTCCCAGGGTCGGGACGTTCTTGGCTTTCTTT.

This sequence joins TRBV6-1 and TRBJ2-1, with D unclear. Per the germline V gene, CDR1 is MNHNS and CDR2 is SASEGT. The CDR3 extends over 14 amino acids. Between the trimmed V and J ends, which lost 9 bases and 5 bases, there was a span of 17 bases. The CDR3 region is CASGTDGGHNEQFF. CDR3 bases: TGTGCCAGTGGCACGGACGGTGGTCACAATGAGCAGTTCTTC.

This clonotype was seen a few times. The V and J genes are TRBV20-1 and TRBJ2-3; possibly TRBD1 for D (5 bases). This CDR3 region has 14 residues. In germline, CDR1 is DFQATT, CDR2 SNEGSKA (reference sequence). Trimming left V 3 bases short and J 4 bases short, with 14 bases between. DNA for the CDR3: TGCAGTGCTAGTCAGGGTAGTCAGGCAGATACGCAGTATTTT. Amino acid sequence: CSASQGSQADTQYF.

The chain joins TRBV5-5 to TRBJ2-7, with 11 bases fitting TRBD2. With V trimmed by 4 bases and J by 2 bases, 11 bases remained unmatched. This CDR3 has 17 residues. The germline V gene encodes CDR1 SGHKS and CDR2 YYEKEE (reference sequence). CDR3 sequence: CASSAIQGLAEPYEQYF. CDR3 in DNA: TGTGCCAGCAGCGCGATCCAGGGACTAGCGGAACCCTACGAGCAGTACTTC.

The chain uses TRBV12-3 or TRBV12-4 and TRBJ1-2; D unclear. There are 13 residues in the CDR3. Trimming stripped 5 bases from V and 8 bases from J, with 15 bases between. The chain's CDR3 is CASSPRTAAGYTF. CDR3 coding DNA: TGTGCCAGCAGTCCCCGGACGGCCGCAGGCTACACCTTC.

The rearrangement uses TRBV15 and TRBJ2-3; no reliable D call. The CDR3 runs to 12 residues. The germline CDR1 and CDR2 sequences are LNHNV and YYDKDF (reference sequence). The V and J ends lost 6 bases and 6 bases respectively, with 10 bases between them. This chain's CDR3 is CATSLLSDTQYF. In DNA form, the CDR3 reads TGTGCCACCAGTCTCCTCTCGGATACGCAGTATTTT.

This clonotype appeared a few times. CDR3 bases: TGTGCCAGCAGCCTTATGCGGGATACGCAGTATTTT. The encoded protein is CASSLMRDTQYF. The chain employs TRBV3-1 and TRBJ2-3, with D unclear. This CDR3 contains 12 residues. The V end was cut by 4 bases, the J end by 6 bases, with 8 bases between. CDR1 and CDR2 (germline): LGHDT, YNNKEL (reference sequence).

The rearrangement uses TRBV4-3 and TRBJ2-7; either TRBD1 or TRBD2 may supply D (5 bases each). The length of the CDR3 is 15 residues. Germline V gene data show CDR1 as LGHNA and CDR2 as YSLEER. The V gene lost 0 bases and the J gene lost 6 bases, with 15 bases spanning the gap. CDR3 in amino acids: CASSQDRDPMAEQYF. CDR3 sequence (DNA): TGCGCCAGCAGCCAAGATCGGGACCCGATGGCCGAGCAGTACTTC.

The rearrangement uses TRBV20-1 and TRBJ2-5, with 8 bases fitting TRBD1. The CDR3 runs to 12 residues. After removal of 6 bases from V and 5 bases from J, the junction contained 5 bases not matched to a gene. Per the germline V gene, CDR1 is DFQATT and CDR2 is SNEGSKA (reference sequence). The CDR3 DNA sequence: TGCAGTGCCAGGACAGGGTTGGAGACCCAGTACTTC. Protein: CSARTGLETQYF.

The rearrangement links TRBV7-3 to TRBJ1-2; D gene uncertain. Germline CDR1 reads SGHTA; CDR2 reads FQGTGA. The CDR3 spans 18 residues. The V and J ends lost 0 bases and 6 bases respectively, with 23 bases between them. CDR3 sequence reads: CASSLTLAQKFFSHGYTF. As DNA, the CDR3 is TGTGCCAGCAGCTTAACGTTGGCGCAGAAATTTTTCTCCCATGGCTACACCTTC.

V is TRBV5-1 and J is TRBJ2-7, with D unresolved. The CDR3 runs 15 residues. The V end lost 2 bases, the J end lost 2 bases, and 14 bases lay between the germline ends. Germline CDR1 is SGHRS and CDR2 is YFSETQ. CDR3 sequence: CASSFRVDQTYEQYF. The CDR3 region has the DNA TGCGCCAGCAGCTTCCGAGTGGACCAAACCTACGAGCAGTACTTC.

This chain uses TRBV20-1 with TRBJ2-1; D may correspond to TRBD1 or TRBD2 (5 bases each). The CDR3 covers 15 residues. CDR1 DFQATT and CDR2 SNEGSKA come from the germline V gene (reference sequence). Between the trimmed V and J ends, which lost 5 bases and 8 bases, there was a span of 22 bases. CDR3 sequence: CSAVAWGRSPYEQFF. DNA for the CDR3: TGCAGTGCTGTAGCATGGGGACGCTCCCCCTATGAGCAGTTCTTC.

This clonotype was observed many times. DNA of the CDR3: TGCAGTGCTCTAGACTCAATAGCCAAAAACATTCAGTACTTC. It yields the protein CSALDSIAKNIQYF. This rearrangement joins TRBV20-1 to TRBJ2-4; D gene uncertain. There are 14 residues in the CDR3. Germline CDR1 and CDR2: DFQATT and SNEGSKA (reference sequence). Trimming removed 5 bases at V and 0 bases at J, with 11 bases between.

CDR3: CSALEAFSYEQYF. The CDR3 DNA reads TGCAGTGCTTTGGAGGCCTTCTCCTACGAGCAGTACTTC. The chain combines TRBV20-1 with TRBJ2-7; D is perhaps TRBD2 (5 bases). V was shortened by 5 bases and J by 0 bases, with 11 bases between the two germline ends. Germline V lookup: CDR1 DFQATT, CDR2 SNEGSKA (reference sequence). The CDR3 covers 13 residues.

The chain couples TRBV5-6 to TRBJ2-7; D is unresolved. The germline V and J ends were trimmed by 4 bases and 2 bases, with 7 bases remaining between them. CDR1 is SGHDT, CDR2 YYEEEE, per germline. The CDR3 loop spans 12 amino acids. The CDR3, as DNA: TGTGCCAGCAGCCGGATCCCCTACGAGCAGTACTTC. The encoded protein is CASSRIPYEQYF.

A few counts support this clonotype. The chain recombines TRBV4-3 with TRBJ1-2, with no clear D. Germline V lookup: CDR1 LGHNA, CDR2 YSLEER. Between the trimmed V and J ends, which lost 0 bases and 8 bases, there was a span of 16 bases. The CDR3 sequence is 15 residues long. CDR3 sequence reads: CASSQEARGAGGYTF. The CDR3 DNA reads TGCGCCAGCAGCCAAGAGGCACGGGGAGCCGGGGGCTACACCTTC.

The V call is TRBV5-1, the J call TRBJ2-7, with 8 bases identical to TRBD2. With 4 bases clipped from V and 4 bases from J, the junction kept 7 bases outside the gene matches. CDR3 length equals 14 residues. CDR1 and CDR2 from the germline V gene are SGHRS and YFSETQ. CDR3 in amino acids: CASSHSGEGYEQYF. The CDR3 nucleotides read TGCGCCAGCAGCCATAGCGGGGAGGGGTACGAGCAGTACTTC.